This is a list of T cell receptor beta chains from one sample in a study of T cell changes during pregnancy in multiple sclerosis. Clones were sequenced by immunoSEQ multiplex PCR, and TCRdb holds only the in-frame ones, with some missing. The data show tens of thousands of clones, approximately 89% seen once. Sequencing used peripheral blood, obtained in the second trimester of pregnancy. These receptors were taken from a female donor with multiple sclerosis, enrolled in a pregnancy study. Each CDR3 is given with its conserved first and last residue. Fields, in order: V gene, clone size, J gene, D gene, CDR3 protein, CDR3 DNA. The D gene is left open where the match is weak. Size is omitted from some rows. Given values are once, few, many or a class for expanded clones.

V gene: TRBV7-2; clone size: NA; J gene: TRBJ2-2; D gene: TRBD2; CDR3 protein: CASSLRLAGGNGELFF; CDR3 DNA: TGTGCCAGCAGCTTAAGGCTAGCGGGGGGCAACGGGGAGCTGTTTTTT
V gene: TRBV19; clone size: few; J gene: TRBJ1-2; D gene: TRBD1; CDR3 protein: CASRDRANYGYTF; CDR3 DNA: TGTGCCAGTAGGGACAGGGCCAACTATGGCTACACCTTC
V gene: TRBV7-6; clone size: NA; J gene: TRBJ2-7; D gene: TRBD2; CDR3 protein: CASSPIPSGRSSYEQYF; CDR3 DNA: TGTGCCAGCAGCCCCATTCCTAGCGGGAGGAGCTCCTACGAGCAGTACTTC
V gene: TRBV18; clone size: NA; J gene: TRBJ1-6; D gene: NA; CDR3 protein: CASSQGTYNSPLHF; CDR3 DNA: TGTGCCAGCTCACAGGGGACCTATAATTCACCCCTCCACTTT
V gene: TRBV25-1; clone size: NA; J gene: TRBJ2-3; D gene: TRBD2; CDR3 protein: CASSESITSGSQADTQYF; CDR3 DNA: TGTGCCAGCAGTGAATCGATAACTAGCGGGAGCCAGGCAGATACGCAGTATTTT
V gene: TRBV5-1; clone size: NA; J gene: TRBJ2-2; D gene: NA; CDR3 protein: CASSLYDRNTGELFF; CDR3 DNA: TGCGCCAGCAGCTTGTACGACAGAAACACCGGGGAGCTGTTTTTT
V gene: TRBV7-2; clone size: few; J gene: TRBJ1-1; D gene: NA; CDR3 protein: CASSFSNTEAFF; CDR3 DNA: TGTGCCAGCAGCTTCTCGAACACTGAAGCTTTCTTT
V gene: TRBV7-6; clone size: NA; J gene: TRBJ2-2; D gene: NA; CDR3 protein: CASSKREDSGTGELFF; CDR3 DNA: TGTGCCAGCAGTAAAAGGGAAGACAGTGGAACCGGGGAGCTGTTTTTT
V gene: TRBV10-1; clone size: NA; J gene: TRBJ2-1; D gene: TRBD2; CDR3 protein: CASSEFGTSGSHEQFF; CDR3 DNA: TGCGCCAGCAGTGAGTTTGGGACTAGCGGGAGTCATGAGCAGTTCTTC
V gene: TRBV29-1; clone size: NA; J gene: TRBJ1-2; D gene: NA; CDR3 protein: CSVEDSQNYGYTF; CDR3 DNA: TGCAGCGTTGAGGACAGTCAAAACTATGGCTACACCTTC
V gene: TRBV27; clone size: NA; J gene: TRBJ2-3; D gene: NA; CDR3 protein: CASSHRWAEGTDTQYF; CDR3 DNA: TGTGCCAGCAGTCACCGGTGGGCGGAGGGCACAGATACGCAGTATTTT
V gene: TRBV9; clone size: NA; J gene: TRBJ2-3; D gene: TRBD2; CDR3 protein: CASSIGLAGGSLSTDTQYF; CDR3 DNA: TGTGCCAGCAGCATTGGACTAGCGGGGGGTTCTCTAAGCACAGATACGCAGTATTTT
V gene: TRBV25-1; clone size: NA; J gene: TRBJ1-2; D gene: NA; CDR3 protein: CASSEIVSRRGYTF; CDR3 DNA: TGTGCCAGCAGTGAAATTGTCAGCCGGCGGGGCTACACCTTC
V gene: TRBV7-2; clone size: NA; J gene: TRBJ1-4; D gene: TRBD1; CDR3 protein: CASRRQGATSEKLFF; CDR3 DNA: TGTGCCAGCAGGAGACAGGGGGCGACTTCTGAAAAACTGTTTTTT
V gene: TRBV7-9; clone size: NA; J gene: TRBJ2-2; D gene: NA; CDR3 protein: CASSLVRGYTGELFF; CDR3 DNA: TGTGCCAGCAGCTTAGTTCGGGGATACACCGGGGAGCTGTTTTTT
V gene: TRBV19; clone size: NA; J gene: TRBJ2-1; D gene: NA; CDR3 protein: CASSHYPGLNEQFF; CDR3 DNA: TGTGCCAGTAGTCATTATCCGGGGTTAAATGAGCAGTTCTTC
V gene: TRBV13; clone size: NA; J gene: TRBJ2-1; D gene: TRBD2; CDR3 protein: CASSPRHVPGLADNEQFF; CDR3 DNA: TGTGCCAGCAGCCCCCGACATGTTCCGGGACTAGCGGACAATGAGCAGTTCTTC
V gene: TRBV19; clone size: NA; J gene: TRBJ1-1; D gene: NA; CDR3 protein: CASSTPRGGSRYNTEAFF; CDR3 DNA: TGTGCCAGTAGTACCCCGAGGGGGGGTTCCAGATATAACACTGAAGCTTTCTTT
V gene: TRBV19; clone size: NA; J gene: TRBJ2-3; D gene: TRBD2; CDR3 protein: CASSIPSGMTDTQYF; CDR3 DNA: TGTGCCAGTAGTATACCGAGCGGGATGACAGATACGCAGTATTTT
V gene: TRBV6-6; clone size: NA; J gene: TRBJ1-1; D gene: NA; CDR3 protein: CASSYSSGRGEAFF; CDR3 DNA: TGTGCCAGCAGTTACTCGTCAGGGCGAGGTGAAGCTTTCTTT
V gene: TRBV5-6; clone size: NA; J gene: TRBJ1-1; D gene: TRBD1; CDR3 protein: CASSDRGYDTEAFF; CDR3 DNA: TGTGCCAGCAGTGACAGGGGCTACGACACTGAAGCTTTCTTT
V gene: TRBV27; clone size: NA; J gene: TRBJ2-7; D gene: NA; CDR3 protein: CATRGGYSYEQYF; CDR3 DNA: TGTGCCACCCGAGGGGGTTACTCCTACGAGCAGTACTTC
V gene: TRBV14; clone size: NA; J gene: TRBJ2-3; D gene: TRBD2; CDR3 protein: CASSQPGLAGGPSTDTQYF; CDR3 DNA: TGTGCCAGCAGCCAACCGGGACTAGCGGGAGGGCCGAGCACAGATACGCAGTATTTT
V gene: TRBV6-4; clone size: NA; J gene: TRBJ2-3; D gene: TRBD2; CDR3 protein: CASSVGGGATTDTQYF; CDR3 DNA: TGTGCCAGCAGTGTCGGCGGGGGGGCCACCACAGATACGCAGTATTTT
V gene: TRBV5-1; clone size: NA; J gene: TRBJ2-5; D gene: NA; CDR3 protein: CASRGIGGQETQYF; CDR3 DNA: TGCGCCAGCAGGGGCATAGGGGGCCAAGAGACCCAGTACTTC
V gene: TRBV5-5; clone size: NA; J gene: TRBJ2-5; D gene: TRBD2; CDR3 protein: CASSLRLAGDKETQYF; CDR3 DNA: TGTGCCAGCAGCTTGAGACTAGCGGGAGATAAGGAGACCCAGTACTTC
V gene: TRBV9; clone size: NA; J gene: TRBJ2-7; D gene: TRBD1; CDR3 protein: CASSAYRGSSYEQYF; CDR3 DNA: TGTGCCAGCAGCGCCTACAGGGGGAGCTCCTACGAGCAGTACTTC
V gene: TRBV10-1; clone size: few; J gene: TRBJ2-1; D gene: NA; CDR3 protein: CASSESGGTNEQFF; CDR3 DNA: TGCGCCAGCAGTGAGTCAGGGGGAACGAATGAGCAGTTCTTC
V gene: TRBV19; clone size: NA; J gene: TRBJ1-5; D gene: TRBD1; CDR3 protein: CASSGTGGNQPQHF; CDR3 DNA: TGTGCCAGTAGTGGGACAGGGGGTAATCAGCCCCAGCATTTT
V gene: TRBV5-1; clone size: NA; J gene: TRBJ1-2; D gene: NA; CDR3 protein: CASSLGRGSEEGYTF; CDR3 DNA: TGCGCCAGCAGCTTGGGGCGGGGATCGGAGGAAGGCTACACCTTC
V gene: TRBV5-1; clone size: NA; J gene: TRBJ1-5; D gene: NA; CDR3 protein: CASSLAGNSNQPQHF; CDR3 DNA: TGCGCCAGCAGCTTGGCAGGAAATAGCAATCAGCCCCAGCATTTT
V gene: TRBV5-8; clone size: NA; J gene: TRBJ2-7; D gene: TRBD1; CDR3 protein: CASSLAPIGQGGYEQYF; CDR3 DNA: TGTGCCAGCAGCTTGGCCCCAATCGGACAGGGAGGATACGAGCAGTACTTC
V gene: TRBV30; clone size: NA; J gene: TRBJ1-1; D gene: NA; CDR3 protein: CAWSRGIAAEAFF; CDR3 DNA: TGTGCCTGGAGCCGAGGGATAGCGGCTGAAGCTTTCTTT
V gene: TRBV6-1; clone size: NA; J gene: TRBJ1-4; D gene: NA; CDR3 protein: CASSEGNIRDEKLFF; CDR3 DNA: TGTGCCAGCAGTGAAGGGAACATCCGGGATGAAAAACTGTTTTTT
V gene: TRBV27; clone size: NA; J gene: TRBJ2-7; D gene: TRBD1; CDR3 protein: CASSRLFLRDRGYEQYF; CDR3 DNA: TGTGCCAGCAGTCGGCTTTTTCTCCGGGACAGGGGCTACGAGCAGTACTTC
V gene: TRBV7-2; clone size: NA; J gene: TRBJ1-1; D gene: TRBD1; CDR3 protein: CASSFFQGAGAEAFF; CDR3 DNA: TGTGCCAGCAGCTTTTTCCAGGGGGCAGGCGCTGAAGCTTTCTTT
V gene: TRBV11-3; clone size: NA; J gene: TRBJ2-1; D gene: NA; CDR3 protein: CASSSSPNNEQFF; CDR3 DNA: TGTGCCAGCAGCTCGTCCCCTAACAATGAGCAGTTCTTC
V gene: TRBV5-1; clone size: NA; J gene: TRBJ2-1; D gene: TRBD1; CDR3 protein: CASSLGWTGNYNEQFF; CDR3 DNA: TGCGCCAGCAGCTTGGGCTGGACAGGAAACTACAATGAGCAGTTCTTC
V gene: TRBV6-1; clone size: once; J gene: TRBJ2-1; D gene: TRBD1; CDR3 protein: CASTVQGSSYNEQFF; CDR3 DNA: TGTGCCAGCACAGTACAGGGGAGCTCCTACAATGAGCAGTTCTTC
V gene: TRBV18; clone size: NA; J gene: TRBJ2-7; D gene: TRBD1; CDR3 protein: CASSPRKGQGDEQYF; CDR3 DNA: TGTGCCAGCTCACCAAGGAAAGGACAGGGCGACGAGCAGTACTTC